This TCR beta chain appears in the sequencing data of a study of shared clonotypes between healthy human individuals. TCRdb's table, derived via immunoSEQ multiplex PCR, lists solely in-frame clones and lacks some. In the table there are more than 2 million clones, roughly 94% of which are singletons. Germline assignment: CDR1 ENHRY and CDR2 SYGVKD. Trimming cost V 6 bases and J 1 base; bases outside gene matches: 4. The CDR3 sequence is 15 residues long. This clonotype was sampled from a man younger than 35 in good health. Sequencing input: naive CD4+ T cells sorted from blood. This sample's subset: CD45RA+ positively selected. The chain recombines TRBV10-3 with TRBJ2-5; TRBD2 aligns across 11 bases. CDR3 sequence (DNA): TGTGCCATCAGGAACGGGACTAGCGGCCAAGAGACCCAGTACTTC. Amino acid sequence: CAIRNGTSGQETQYF.